This T cell receptor beta chain was identified during a study of blood T cell repertoires in COVID-19. Study-level information: PBMCs, B-cell-depleted T cells, or T cells provided the cDNA or gDNA that made up the material.

The study assigned cohorts using participant-reported clinical history. This CDR3 has 16 amino acids. CDR1 and CDR2 from the germline V gene are SGHAT and FQNNGV. The ends were cut back, 5 bases at V and 4 bases at J, with 17 bases in the middle. As handled by the study authors: How many nucleated cells were present was estimated from reference gene primer amplification. Only in-frame clones appear in the TCRdb table, and some are missing; sequencing was by immunoSEQ multiplex PCR. Clone size and V and J calls were adopted from that table, with D and trimming inferred from the DNA. Of around 190,000 clones listed, 87% were seen once; the top ten hold about 9.3%.

The chain combines TRBV11-2 with TRBJ2-2; a possible D gene is TRBD2 (6 bases). Input material: PBMCs or T cells enriched from blood (not recorded which). The receptor comes from a man younger than 35 with acute COVID-19. The CDR3 spells CASSPLIWGGTGELFF. The CDR3 nucleotides read TGTGCCAGCAGCCCACTTATCTGGGGAGGCACCGGGGAGCTGTTTTTT.